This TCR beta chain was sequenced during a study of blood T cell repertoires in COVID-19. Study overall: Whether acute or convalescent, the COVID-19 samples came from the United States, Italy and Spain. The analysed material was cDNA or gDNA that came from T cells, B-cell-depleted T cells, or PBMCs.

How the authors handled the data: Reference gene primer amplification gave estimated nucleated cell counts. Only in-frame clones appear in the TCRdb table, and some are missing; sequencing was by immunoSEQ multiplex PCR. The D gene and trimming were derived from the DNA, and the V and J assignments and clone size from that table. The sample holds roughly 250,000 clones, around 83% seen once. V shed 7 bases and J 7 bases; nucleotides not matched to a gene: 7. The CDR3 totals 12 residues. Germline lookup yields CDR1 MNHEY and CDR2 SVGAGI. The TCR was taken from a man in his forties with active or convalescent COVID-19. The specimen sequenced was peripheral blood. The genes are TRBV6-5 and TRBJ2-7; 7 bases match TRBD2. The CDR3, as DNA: TGTGCCAGCAATCGCGGGAGTTTGGAGCAGTACTTC. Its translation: CASNRGSLEQYF.